Each of the 32 T cell receptor beta chains below was sequenced from the same sample in a study of T cell responses to AZD1222 COVID-19 vaccine. The method was immunoSEQ multiplex PCR; TCRdb's version includes in-frame clones alone and lacks a portion of them. The sample carries about 170,000 clones, approximately 90% recorded once. The sequencing here drew on peripheral blood, taken on day 0 of AZD1222 vaccination. All receptors derive from an adult in good health.

This chain links TRBV6-5 with TRBJ2-7; D may be TRBD1 (5 bases). This CDR3 is built from 15 residues. In germline, CDR1 is MNHEY, CDR2 SVGAGI. Trimming took 6 bases from V and 3 from J, leaving 18 bases between them. The CDR3 DNA follows: TGTGCCAGCAGACCTACCCCCCGACAGTACTACGAGCAGTACGTC. This gives the protein CASRPTPRQYYEQYV.

The chain recombines TRBV6-2 or TRBV6-3 with TRBJ2-5; D gene ambiguous. Germline loops: CDR1 MNHEY, CDR2 SVGEGT. The CDR3 contains 15 residues. Trimming stripped 5 bases from V and 5 bases from J, with 18 bases between. The CDR3 region has the DNA TGTGCCAGCAGTGCGACCGACCCCAACTACGAGACCCAGTACTTC. Translation: CASSATDPNYETQYF.

V is TRBV11-2 and J is TRBJ2-1, with 8 bases that match TRBD1. CDR3 length: 16 residues. V lost 5 bases and J lost 0; bases outside the gene matches: 6. Germline V gives CDR1 SGHAT, CDR2 FQNNGV. The CDR3 here is CASSVTTGGSYNEQFF. The DNA for the CDR3 is TGTGCCAGCAGCGTAACCACAGGGGGCTCCTACAATGAGCAGTTCTTC.

This sequence joins TRBV5-1 and TRBJ2-3; perhaps TRBD1 as D (6 bases). Germline V gene sequence: CDR1 SGHRS, CDR2 YFSETQ. The V end lost 0 bases, the J end lost 1 base, and 12 bases lay between the germline ends. This CDR3 is 16 amino acids long. CDR3 nucleotides: TGCGCCAGCAGCTTGGGGACAGCTATAGGCACAGATACGCAGTATTTT. It yields the protein CASSLGTAIGTDTQYF.

The genes are TRBV27 and TRBJ2-5; 14 nucleotides match TRBD2. Trimming removed 5 bases from V and 2 bases from J; junction bases left unmatched: 7. This CDR3 contains 17 residues. Germline V gene lookup returns CDR1 MNHEY and CDR2 SMNVEV (reference sequence). Here the CDR3 DNA reads TGTGCCAGCAGTGCCGGACTAGCGGGGGGCACTCAAGAGACCCAGTACTTC. Residues: CASSAGLAGGTQETQYF.

The chain uses TRBV6-5 and TRBJ1-4; D is unclear. The V and J ends lost 3 bases and 4 bases respectively, with 6 bases between them. In germline, CDR1 is MNHEY, CDR2 SVGAGI. The CDR3 extends over 13 amino acids. The DNA for the CDR3 is TGTGCCAGCAGTTATACGAATAATGAAAAACTGTTTTTT. Encoded protein: CASSYTNNEKLFF.

This chain uses TRBV6-2 or TRBV6-3 with TRBJ2-3, with 7 bases fitting TRBD2. The CDR3 runs to 15 residues. The germline CDR1 and CDR2 sequences are MNHEY and SVGEGT. Losses at the gene ends were 1 base for V and 0 bases for J; bases not matched to a gene: 1. CDR3 amino acids: CASSYWGGSTDTQYF. The CDR3 coding sequence is TGTGCCAGCAGTTACTGGGGGGGGAGCACAGATACGCAGTATTTT.

The rearrangement joins TRBV13 to TRBJ1-4, with no clear D. Germline CDR1 PRHDT, CDR2 FYEKMQ (reference sequence). The CDR3 loop spans 12 amino acids. V dropped 5 bases and J dropped 5 bases, with 6 bases sitting between them. CDR3 protein: CASSPYNEKLFF. In nucleotides, the CDR3 is TGTGCCAGCAGCCCATACAATGAAAAACTGTTTTTT.

CDR3 residues: CSAEAHEQYF. CDR3 bases: TGCAGTGCTGAAGCCCACGAGCAGTACTTC. The V gene is TRBV20-1, the J gene TRBJ2-7; D gene uncertain. Deletions cut 5 bases from V and 5 bases from J, with 7 bases between. The CDR3 has 10 amino acids. Per the germline V gene, CDR1 is DFQATT and CDR2 is SNEGSKA (reference sequence).

V is TRBV6-5 and J is TRBJ2-7; TRBD1 is a possible D gene (6 bases). From germline, CDR1 is MNHEY and CDR2 SVGAGI. V shed 2 bases and J shed 3 bases, with 8 bases lying between them. The CDR3 spans 13 residues. CDR3 residues: CASSYAQGYEQYF. CDR3 DNA: TGTGCCAGCAGTTACGCACAGGGCTACGAGCAGTACTTC.

V and J are TRBV5-1 and TRBJ2-3, with D possibly being TRBD1 (5 bases). The V gene's germline CDR1 is SGHRS and CDR2 YFSETQ. The CDR3 runs to 15 residues. Trimming took 0 bases from V and 2 from J, leaving 10 bases between them. CDR3 loop: CASSLGQLDTDTQYF. DNA of the CDR3: TGCGCCAGCAGCTTGGGACAGCTAGACACAGATACGCAGTATTTT. The variable domain in full, completed from reference TRBV5-1 and TRBJ2-3, reads KAGVTQTPRYLIKTRGQQVTLSCSPISGHRSVSWYQQTPGQGLQFLFEYFSETQRNKGNFPGRFSGRQFSNSRSEMNVSTLELGDSALYLCASSLGQLDTDTQYFGPGTRLTVL.

This chain links TRBV4-1 with TRBJ2-2, with no clear D. V lost 1 base and J 0 bases, leaving 6 bases between the germline ends. Germline V gene lookup returns CDR1 MGHRA and CDR2 YSYEKL. The CDR3 sequence is 15 residues long. The CDR3 region is CASSQAPANTGELFF. As DNA, the CDR3 is TGCGCCAGCAGCCAAGCGCCTGCGAACACCGGGGAGCTGTTTTTT.

The genes are TRBV28 and TRBJ1-5, with 8 bases identical to TRBD1. The CDR3 is made up of 13 amino acids. CDR1 is MDHEN and CDR2 is SYDVKM in the germline V gene. After removal of 7 bases from V and 1 base from J, the junction contained 0 bases not matched to a gene. The CDR3 DNA follows: TGTGCCAGCACAGGGGGCAGCAATCAGCCCCAGCATTTT. This translates into CASTGGSNQPQHF.

The V and J genes are TRBV6-1 and TRBJ2-7; no firm D call. This CDR3 contains 13 residues. Trimming pared 2 bases from V and 3 bases from J, leaving 8 bases between. The V gene's germline CDR1 is MNHNS and CDR2 SASEGT. DNA of the CDR3: TGTGCCAGCAGTGAACGGCACAACTACGAGCAGTACTTC. Protein: CASSERHNYEQYF.

The chain has TRBV4-3 and TRBJ2-3, with no clear D. The CDR3 extends over 19 amino acids. CDR1 LGHNA and CDR2 YSLEER come from the germline V gene. Trimming cost V 0 bases and J 1 base, with 20 bases left between them. CDR3 in DNA: TGCGCCAGCAGCCAAGAGGGTCTAGAACAGTTTTCCGGCACAGATACGCAGTATTTT. Encoded protein: CASSQEGLEQFSGTDTQYF.

The chain is built from TRBV5-1 and TRBJ2-3; 10 bases are shared with TRBD2. The CDR3 contains 17 residues. Germline CDR1 reads SGHRS; CDR2 reads YFSETQ. J lost 1 base, V lost 6 bases, and 11 bases had no gene match. The CDR3 coding sequence is TGCGCCAGCACCACAGGTGGAGGACTAGCGGGCACAGATACGCAGTATTTT. Translation gives CASTTGGGLAGTDTQYF.

V is TRBV12-3 or TRBV12-4 and J is TRBJ2-1; maybe TRBD1 (6 bases). V was trimmed by 6 bases and J by 6 bases, leaving 9 bases between them. The CDR3 sequence is 12 residues long. CDR3 nucleotides: TGTGCCAGCAGACAGGGCGGCAATGAGCAGTTCTTC. This codes for CASRQGGNEQFF.

The chain links TRBV19 to TRBJ2-5; D gene ambiguous. Germline V gene lookup returns CDR1 LNHDA and CDR2 SQIVND (reference sequence). This CDR3 is 11 amino acids long. V lost 5 bases, J lost 5 bases, and 6 bases lay in between. The CDR3 is CASSLGETQYF. The CDR3 coding sequence is TGTGCCAGTAGTTTAGGGGAGACCCAGTACTTC.

This chain links TRBV12-3 or TRBV12-4 with TRBJ2-7; D remains unclear. This CDR3 has 11 residues. V was pared by 6 bases and J by 6 bases, with 9 bases between. The CDR3 here is CASSKRSEQYF. For the CDR3, the DNA is TGTGCCAGCAGCAAACGGAGCGAGCAGTACTTC.

The rearrangement uses TRBV30 and TRBJ1-1; D remains ambiguous. Trimming cost V 2 bases and J 1 base, with 8 bases left between them. The germline CDR1 and CDR2 sequences are GTSNPN and SVGIG (reference sequence). The CDR3 consists of 13 residues. The CDR3: CAWSRAENTEAFF. CDR3 DNA sequence: TGTGCCTGGAGTCGCGCGGAGAACACTGAAGCTTTCTTT.

This chain joins TRBV5-4 and TRBJ2-3; tentative D call: TRBD2 (6 bases). The CDR3 consists of 16 residues. Germline CDR1 reads SGHNT; CDR2 reads YYREEE (reference sequence). The V end lost 3 bases, the J end lost 0 bases, and 14 bases lay between the germline ends. CDR3 in DNA: TGTGCCAGCAGCTGGGGGGTAGCAACTAGCACAGATACGCAGTATTTT. Protein: CASSWGVATSTDTQYF.

The chain links TRBV12-5 to TRBJ1-2; 9 bases are shared with TRBD1. Unmatched junction bases numbered 7, after V lost 1 base and J lost 7 bases. CDR1 and CDR2 (germline): LGHNT, FRNRAP. This CDR3 region has 15 residues. This CDR3 is CASGLAPTGGGGYTF. The CDR3 DNA reads TGTGCTAGTGGTTTGGCCCCGACAGGGGGTGGTGGCTACACCTTC.

V and J are TRBV19 and TRBJ2-1; 12 nucleotides match TRBD2. V was clipped by 5 bases and J by 8 bases; unmatched bases: 7. The CDR3 loop spans 15 amino acids. Per germline, CDR1 LNHDA and CDR2 SQIVND (reference sequence). CDR3 DNA: TGTGCCAGTAGTTCGACTAGCGGGGGATCCGATGAGCAGTTCTTC. Amino acid sequence: CASSSTSGGSDEQFF.

The gene calls are TRBV5-6 and TRBJ2-7; D remains ambiguous. Germline CDR1 reads SGHDT; CDR2 reads YYEEEE. Deletions cut 0 bases from V and 7 bases from J, with 8 bases between. This CDR3 spans 12 amino acids. The CDR3 coding sequence is TGTGCCAGCAGCTTGGGGTCCTTAGAGCAGTACGTC. Its protein product is CASSLGSLEQYV.

This chain links TRBV7-8 with TRBJ2-7; TRBD1 might be the D (6 bases). This CDR3 contains 13 residues. V lost 2 bases to trimming and J lost 4 bases, with 9 bases between them. The germline V gene encodes CDR1 SGHVS and CDR2 FQNEAQ. The CDR3 nucleotides are TGTGCCAGCAGCTTACGGACAGTGTACGAGCAGTACGTC. This gives the protein CASSLRTVYEQYV.

J is TRBJ2-3 and V is TRBV6-6, with TRBD2 identical over 11 bases. The CDR3 contains 17 residues. Germline trimming cut 5 bases from V and 3 bases from J; bases unmatched to any gene: 10. Germline assignment: CDR1 MNHNY and CDR2 SVGAGI (reference sequence). The CDR3 protein is CASSPPGLAVVTDTQYF. CDR3 DNA: TGTGCCAGCAGTCCCCCGGGACTAGCGGTGGTGACAGATACGCAGTATTTT.

This clone was found once. The chain carries TRBV27 and TRBJ2-3; no reliable D call. Germline V gene sequence: CDR1 MNHEY, CDR2 SMNVEV (reference sequence). This CDR3 spans 13 amino acids. V dropped 5 bases and J dropped 5 bases, with 11 bases sitting between them. CDR3: CASSPSTVDTQYF. The CDR3 nucleotides read TGTGCCAGCAGTCCCAGTACGGTAGATACGCAGTATTTT.

To note about this clone: Other DNA sequences in the sample encode the same CDR3. This rearrangement joins TRBV7-3 to TRBJ2-3; 8 bases agree with TRBD2. The CDR3 consists of 14 residues. V lost 2 bases to trimming and J lost 5 bases; unmatched junction nucleotides: 3. Germline V gene data show CDR1 as SGHTA and CDR2 as FQGTGA. This CDR3 reads CASSLRGGQDTQYF. The CDR3 nucleotides read TGTGCCAGCAGCTTACGCGGGGGGCAAGATACGCAGTATTTT.

The chain links TRBV3-1 (or the pseudogene TRBV3-2) to TRBJ2-2, with D unresolved. Germline V gene sequence: CDR1 LGHDT, CDR2 YNNKEL (reference sequence). Trimming removed 0 bases at V and 4 bases at J, with 3 bases between. The CDR3 length is 13 residues. Here the CDR3 reads CASSQDFTGELFF. The DNA for the CDR3 is TGTGCCAGCAGCCAAGATTTCACCGGGGAGCTGTTTTTT.

The chain joins TRBV13 to TRBJ1-1; weak D call: TRBD1 (6 bases). The germline V and J ends were trimmed by 5 bases and 1 base, with 14 bases remaining between them. This CDR3 is 15 amino acids long. The germline V gene encodes CDR1 PRHDT and CDR2 FYEKMQ (reference sequence). DNA for the CDR3: TGTGCCAGCAGCCAAACAGGGAGGGGGAACACTGAAGCTTTCTTT. It codes for CASSQTGRGNTEAFF.

The chain uses TRBV29-1 and TRBJ1-5; D unclear. Germline CDR1 reads SQVTM; CDR2 reads ANQGSEA. V gave up 4 bases and J gave up 0 bases, with 7 bases separating them. The CDR3 is 13 residues long. The DNA for the CDR3 is TGCAGCGTTGTGTCCAGTAGCAATCAGCCCCAGCATTTT. It yields the protein CSVVSSSNQPQHF.

The chain is built from TRBV5-1 and TRBJ1-2; no clear D gene. Trimming removed 1 base at V and 0 bases at J, with 10 bases between. The germline V gene has CDR1 SGHRS and CDR2 YFSETQ. The CDR3 spans 15 residues. CDR3 region: CASSLSLQPNYGYTF. CDR3 bases: TGCGCCAGCAGCTTGTCACTTCAACCTAACTATGGCTACACCTTC.